This T cell receptor beta chain originates from a study of shared clonotypes between healthy human individuals. CDR3 length: 15 residues. V was shortened by 1 base and J by 4 bases, with 13 bases between the two germline ends. CDR1 SGHTA and CDR2 FQGNSA come from the germline V gene. Study-level points and caveats: Clonotypes shared by all four donors outscored non-shared clonotypes in generation probability.

In regard to this clone: Antigen specificity is unknown.

A deep-level run was used for the assay. In the original analysis: Junction-only immunoSEQ sequences carried no quality scores, so filtering differed. Method: immunoSEQ multiplex PCR; TCRdb's copy keeps in-frame clones and lacks some. The D gene and trimming were derived from the DNA, and the V and J assignments and clone size from that table. The data contain about 2.4 million clones, approximately 94% of them singletons. V usage is TRBV7-2 and J usage is TRBJ1-1, with D maybe TRBD1 (6 bases). Sequenced input: naive CD4+ T cells from PBMCs. Subset meaning: CD45RA+ positively selected. The source is a man between 18 and 29 years old in good health. Some clones in this sample may be carry-over from other donors' samples. CDR3 loop: CASSLESGRGTEAFF. The CDR3 bases are TGTGCCAGCAGCTTAGAGTCAGGCAGGGGCACTGAAGCTTTCTTT. The full variable domain, with the rest looked up from reference TRBV7-2 and TRBJ1-1, is GAGVSQSPSNKVTEKGKDVELRCDPISGHTALYWYRQSLGQGLEFLIYFQGNSAPDKSGLPSDRFSAERTGGSVSTLTIQRTQQEDSAVYLCASSLESGRGTEAFFGQGTRLTVV.